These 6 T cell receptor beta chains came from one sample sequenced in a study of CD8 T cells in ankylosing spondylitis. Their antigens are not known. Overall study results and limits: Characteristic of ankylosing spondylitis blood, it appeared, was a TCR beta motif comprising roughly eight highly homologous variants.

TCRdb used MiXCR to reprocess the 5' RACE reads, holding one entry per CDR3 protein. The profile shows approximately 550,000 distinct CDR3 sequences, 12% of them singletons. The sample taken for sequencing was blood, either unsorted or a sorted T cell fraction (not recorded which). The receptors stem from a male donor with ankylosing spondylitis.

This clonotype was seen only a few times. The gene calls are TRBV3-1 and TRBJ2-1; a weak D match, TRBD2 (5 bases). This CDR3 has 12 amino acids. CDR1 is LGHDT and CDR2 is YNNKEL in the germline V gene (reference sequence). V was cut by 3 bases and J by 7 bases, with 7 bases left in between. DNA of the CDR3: TGTGCCAGCAGCCAGCGGACTAATGAGCAGTTCTTC. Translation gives CASSQRTNEQFF.

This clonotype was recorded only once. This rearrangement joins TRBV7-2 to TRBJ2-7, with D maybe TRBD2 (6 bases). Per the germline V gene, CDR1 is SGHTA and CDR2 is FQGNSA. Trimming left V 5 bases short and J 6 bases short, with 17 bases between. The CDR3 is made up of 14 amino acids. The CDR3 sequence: CASSHPDYDLEQYF. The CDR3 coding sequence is TGTGCCAGCAGCCACCCGGACTATGATCTCGAGCAGTACTTC.

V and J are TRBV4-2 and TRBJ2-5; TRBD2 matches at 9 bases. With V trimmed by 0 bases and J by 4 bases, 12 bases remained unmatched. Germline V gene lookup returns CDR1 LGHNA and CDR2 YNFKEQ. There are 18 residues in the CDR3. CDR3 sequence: CASSQDLVAGGSRETQYF. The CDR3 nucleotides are TGTGCCAGCAGCCAAGATTTGGTGGCGGGAGGGTCGAGAGAGACCCAGTACTTC.

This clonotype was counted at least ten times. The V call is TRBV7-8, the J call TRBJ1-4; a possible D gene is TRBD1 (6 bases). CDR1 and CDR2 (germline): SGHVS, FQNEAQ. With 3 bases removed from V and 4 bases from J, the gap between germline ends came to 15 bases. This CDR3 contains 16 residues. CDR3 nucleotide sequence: TGTGCCAGCAGCTTGGGTTACAGGGTGGATAATGAAAAACTGTTTTTT. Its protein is CASSLGYRVDNEKLFF.

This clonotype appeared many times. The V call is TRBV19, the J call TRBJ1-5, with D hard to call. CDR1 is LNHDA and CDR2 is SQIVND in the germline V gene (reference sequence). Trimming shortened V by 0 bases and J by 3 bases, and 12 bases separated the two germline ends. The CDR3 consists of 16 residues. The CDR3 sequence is CASSIDSVQLNQPQHF. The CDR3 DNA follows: TGTGCCAGTAGTATAGATTCGGTTCAGCTCAATCAGCCCCAGCATTTT.

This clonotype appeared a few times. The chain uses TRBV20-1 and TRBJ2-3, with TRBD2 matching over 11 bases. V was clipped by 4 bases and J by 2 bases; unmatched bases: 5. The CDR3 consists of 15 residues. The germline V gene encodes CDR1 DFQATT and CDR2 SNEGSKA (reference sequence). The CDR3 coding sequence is TGCAGTGCTATAGCGGGAGGGCGGACCACAGATACGCAGTATTTT. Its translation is CSAIAGGRTTDTQYF.